This T cell receptor (beta chain) is drawn from a study of response to subunit inactivated influenza vaccine. The CDR3 is 14 amino acids. Germline values: CDR1 SGHVS, CDR2 FNYEAQ. With 4 bases clipped from V and 6 bases from J, the junction kept 7 bases outside the gene matches. This clonotype was seen a few times. TCRdb used MiXCR to reprocess the RT-PCR reads, holding one entry per CDR3 protein. The sample includes roughly 700,000 distinct CDR3 sequences, roughly 14% seen only once; the top ten take 5.5% to 7%. The specimen comprised PBMCs from blood, sampled around 15 days before vaccination. The TCR originated in a middle-aged man who received an inactivated influenza vaccine. This chain connects TRBV7-6 to TRBJ2-7, with 9 bases lining up with TRBD1. The CDR3 protein is CASSSEGTGSEQYF. CDR3 nucleotides: TGTGCCAGCAGCTCGGAGGGGACAGGGAGCGAGCAGTACTTC.